The clone carrying this TCR beta chain showed up just once. This entry comes from a study of T cell changes during pregnancy in multiple sclerosis. Libraries were prepared by immunoSEQ multiplex PCR; TCRdb keeps only in-frame clonotypes and omits some of them. The data hold tens of thousands of clones, with roughly 91% observed a single time. The sequence was collected from a female donor in good health, enrolled as a control in a pregnancy study. Sample: CD4+ T cells from peripheral blood mononuclear cells, taken after pregnancy.

This CDR3 is CASSQDRRAGGITF. The CDR3 nucleotides read TGCGCCAGCAGCCAAGATCGGCGGGCCGGAGGCATAACCTTC. The chain has TRBV4-3 and TRBJ1-2; D is unclear. Germline lookup yields CDR1 LGHNA and CDR2 YSLEER. The V and J ends lost 0 bases and 14 bases respectively, with 19 bases between them. CDR3 length: 14 amino acids.